This T cell receptor (beta chain) was identified in a study of identical twins. Broader study findings: Recombination models fit unrelated individuals' TCR alpha sharing but underestimated twins'. Memory repertoires lacked the insertion deficit that abundant cord blood beta clonotypes showed.

The V gene end was trimmed by 8 bases and the J gene end by 9 bases; junction bases not matched to a gene: 14. The CDR3 contains 15 residues. This clonotype was counted between two and nine times. Its antigen is not identified. MiXCR, run by TCRdb on the 5' RACE reads, gives a single entry per CDR3 protein. The top ten clones hold 9% to 10% of a sample with around 240,000 distinct CDR3 sequences, 10% of them seen once. This TCR was sampled from a man between 45 and 60 years old in good health. The sequenced material came from memory T cells sorted from blood. The chain carries TRBV12-3 or TRBV12-4 and TRBJ2-1; 9 nucleotides align to TRBD1. Here the CDR3 reads CASGLPGQGRIEQFF. The DNA of the CDR3 is TGTGCCAGCGGGTTACCGGGACAGGGACGAATTGAGCAGTTCTTC.